A selection of T cell receptor beta chains follows, all from one sample in a study of molecular identifiers for immune sequencing clone quantification. TCRdb reprocessed the PCR reads with MiXCR, giving one entry per CDR3 protein. The sample includes a few hundred thousand distinct CDR3 sequences, roughly 24% seen only once; the top ten take around 0.8%. Sequencing was performed on naive CD8+ T cells from blood, with Jurkat cell RNA spiked in. The receptors here all came from a human donor in good health. Some libraries in this study had Jurkat cell RNA spiked in. CDR3s include the opening cysteine and the closing phenylalanine or tryptophan. D genes are given only for firm matches. Clone size, where shown, is once, few, many, or a class for clones that have expanded.

V gene	D gene	J gene	clone size	CDR3 protein	CDR3 DNA
TRBV4-3	NA	TRBJ1-1	many	CASSQDWSQGSTEAFF	TGCGCCAGCAGCCAAGATTGGTCCCAGGGGAGCACTGAAGCTTTCTTT
TRBV20-1	TRBD1	TRBJ2-7	NA	CSAREPGQRLYEQYF	TGCAGTGCTAGGGAACCGGGACAGAGGCTCTACGAGCAGTACTTC
TRBV4-1	NA	TRBJ2-5	NA	CASSRTKETQYF	TGCGCCAGCAGCAGGACCAAAGAGACCCAGTACTTC
TRBV20-1	NA	TRBJ2-7	few	CSASALPDSLSYEQYF	TGCAGTGCTAGCGCCCTCCCAGACTCCCTCTCCTACGAGCAGTACTTC
TRBV6-2/TRBV6-3	NA	TRBJ1-3	few	CASSSGTNSGNTIYF	TGTGCCAGCAGCTCCGGAACCAACTCTGGAAACACCATATATTTT
TRBV28	TRBD1	TRBJ2-3	few	CASTVPGQSTDTQYF	TGTGCCAGCACCGTTCCGGGACAGAGCACAGATACGCAGTATTTT
TRBV15	NA	TRBJ1-6	few	CATSSPLRKGVDSPLHF	TGTGCCACCAGCAGCCCCCTCAGGAAGGGGGTGGATTCACCCCTCCACTTT
TRBV6-5	NA	TRBJ2-3	NA	CASSYSGRGMSTDTQYF	TGTGCCAGCAGTTACTCAGGGAGGGGGATGAGCACAGATACGCAGTATTTT
TRBV9	TRBD1	TRBJ2-7	NA	CASSVGTGLREQYF	TGTGCCAGCAGCGTAGGGACAGGGTTGCGCGAGCAGTACTTC
TRBV2	TRBD2	TRBJ2-2	NA	CASGPGGASTGELFF	TGTGCCAGCGGTCCGGGGGGGGCGAGCACCGGGGAGCTGTTTTTT
TRBV29-1	NA	TRBJ2-7	many	CSVSQLGDYEQYF	TGCAGCGTATCCCAGCTAGGGGACTACGAGCAGTACTTC
TRBV6-5	TRBD2	TRBJ2-1	once	CASSYTSASGSNEQFF	TGTGCCAGCAGTTACACTTCGGCTAGCGGGAGCAATGAGCAGTTCTTC
TRBV6-5	TRBD1	TRBJ1-5	NA	CASRRTGVSNQPQHF	TGTGCCAGCAGGCGAACAGGGGTCAGCAATCAGCCCCAGCATTTT
TRBV11-2	NA	TRBJ2-7	NA	CARSLAPAEVYEQYF	TGTGCCCGCAGCTTGGCCCCAGCTGAGGTCTACGAGCAGTACTTC
TRBV28	TRBD1	TRBJ2-7	many	CASSLRGLTSYEQYF	TGTGCCAGCAGTTTAAGGGGGCTCACCTCCTACGAGCAGTACTTC
TRBV9	NA	TRBJ2-3	few	CASSVSQGTSTDTQYF	TGTGCCAGCAGCGTTTCCCAGGGGACTAGCACAGATACGCAGTATTTT
TRBV12-5	NA	TRBJ2-7	many	CASGAVPYEQYF	TGTGCTAGTGGTGCCGTCCCCTACGAGCAGTACTTC
TRBV7-8	NA	TRBJ2-7	few	CASSQLDGPVYEQYF	TGTGCCAGCAGCCAATTGGATGGACCCGTCTACGAGCAGTACTTC